These 20 T cell receptor beta chains were sequenced from one sample in a study of glioma-infiltrating T cells after dendritic cell vaccination. TCRdb keeps only in-frame clones here, not all; method: immunoSEQ multiplex PCR. In the table there are 100,000 or so clones, around 86% of which are singletons. The sequences come from blood, collected before dendritic cell vaccination. These receptors came from a human donor with glioblastoma.

The chain recombines TRBV6-6 with TRBJ1-2; TRBD1 matches 7 bases. This CDR3 region has 16 residues. The V segment lost 1 base and the J segment 7 bases; nucleotides outside the gene matches: 12. Germline values: CDR1 MNHNY, CDR2 SVGAGI (reference sequence). As DNA, the CDR3 is TGTGCCAGCAGTTACTTCCCGGGACAGCAACGACTTGGCTACACCTTC. It specifies CASSYFPGQQRLGYTF.

This chain connects TRBV19 to TRBJ1-2; no reliable D call. V was clipped by 0 bases and J by 2 bases, with 7 bases between them. The length of the CDR3 is 14 residues. The germline gives CDR1 LNHDA, CDR2 SQIVND (reference sequence). CDR3 protein: CASSIDPRNYGYTF. CDR3 bases: TGTGCCAGTAGTATAGATCCGAGGAACTATGGCTACACCTTC.

V gene TRBV5-1 combines with J gene TRBJ2-7; 11 bases map to TRBD2. The CDR3 is 16 amino acids. Germline trimming cut 4 bases from V and 2 bases from J; bases unmatched to any gene: 8. Per germline, CDR1 SGHRS and CDR2 YFSETQ. DNA of the CDR3: TGCGCCAGCAGCCCAATAGCGGGAGGGGGGGCCTACGAGCAGTACTTC. It translates to CASSPIAGGGAYEQYF.

This chain joins TRBV25-1 and TRBJ2-2, with 7 bases identical to TRBD1. There are 16 residues in the CDR3. Germline V lookup: CDR1 MGHDK, CDR2 SYGVNS. Trimming at V came to 3 bases and at J to 0 bases, leaving 4 bases not matched to a gene. CDR3 bases: TGTGCCAGCAGTGACACAGGGGACGCGAACACCGGGGAGCTGTTTTTT. It translates to CASSDTGDANTGELFF.

A single count supports this clone. This chain links TRBV6-1 with TRBJ2-5; 13 bases line up with TRBD2. The V and J ends lost 4 bases and 12 bases, in that order; junction bases with no gene match: 11. Germline assignment: CDR1 MNHNS and CDR2 SASEGT. The CDR3 runs 15 residues. In DNA, the CDR3 is TGTGCCAGCAGTGGACGGACTAGCGGGAGTTTCACAAAGTACTTC. Translated: CASSGRTSGSFTKYF.

CDR3: CASSFDSTGAYEQYF. As DNA, the CDR3 is TGTGCCAGCAGCTTCGACTCGACAGGAGCCTACGAGCAGTACTTC. V usage is TRBV28 and J usage is TRBJ2-7, with D perhaps TRBD1 (6 bases). This CDR3 comprises 15 residues. Between the trimmed V and J ends, which lost 6 bases and 2 bases, there was a span of 17 bases. The germline CDR1 and CDR2 sequences are MDHEN and SYDVKM.

For the CDR3, the DNA is TGTGCCAGCAGCCCCGTGGGGGGGAACTATGGCTACACCTTC. This codes for CASSPVGGNYGYTF. The chain employs TRBV5-6 and TRBJ1-2; D may be TRBD1 (5 bases). In germline, CDR1 is SGHDT, CDR2 YYEEEE. The CDR3 covers 14 residues. V lost 4 bases to trimming and J lost 2 bases, with 12 bases between them. Full variable domain (rest looked up from reference TRBV5-6 and TRBJ1-2): DAGVTQSPTHLIKTRGQQVTLRCSPKSGHDTVSWYQQALGQGPQFIFQYYEEEERQRGNFPDRFSGHQFPNYSSELNVNALLLGDSALYLCASSPVGGNYGYTFGSGTRLTVV.

The CDR3, as DNA: TGTGCCAGCAGCTTGCATCAGAAAACCTACAATGAGCAGTTCTTC. It translates to CASSLHQKTYNEQFF. The rearrangement uses TRBV5-8 and TRBJ2-1; no clear D gene. The length of the CDR3 is 15 residues. Germline V gene lookup returns CDR1 SGHTS and CDR2 YDEGEE. V lost 1 base, J lost 2 bases, and 10 bases lay in between.

The CDR3 bases are TGCGCCAGCAGCCAAGGACAGGGGGCAAGTGTGAATTCACCCCTCCACTTT. Its translation: CASSQGQGASVNSPLHF. The chain is built from TRBV4-3 and TRBJ1-6, with TRBD1 matching over 10 bases. Unmatched junction bases numbered 7, after V lost 1 base and J lost 7 bases. The CDR3 sequence is 17 residues long. The germline V gene has CDR1 LGHNA and CDR2 YSLEER.

The V call is TRBV9, the J call TRBJ1-2; D unclear. Looked up from germline, CDR1 is SGDLS and CDR2 is YYNGEE. The CDR3 totals 14 residues. V lost 4 bases and J lost 6, with 16 bases in between. Here the CDR3 reads CASSPTGMADGYTF. CDR3 DNA: TGTGCCAGCAGCCCCACCGGGATGGCGGATGGCTACACCTTC.

J is TRBJ2-5 and V is TRBV6-5, with 7 nucleotides matching TRBD1. The length of the CDR3 is 15 residues. The J segment lost 1 base and the V segment lost 0 bases, leaving 2 bases of the junction unmatched. Germline CDR1 MNHEY, CDR2 SVGAGI. Here the CDR3 reads CASSYSTGPQETQYF. For the CDR3, the DNA is TGTGCCAGCAGTTACTCGACAGGGCCCCAAGAGACCCAGTACTTC.

This chain uses TRBV6-1 with TRBJ2-5; the match to TRBD2 covers 9 bases. V gave up 4 bases and J gave up 1 base; unmatched junction bases: 4. Germline V gives CDR1 MNHNS, CDR2 SASEGT. This CDR3 is built from 15 residues. CDR3 protein: CASSGLAGSQETQYF. DNA for the CDR3: TGTGCCAGCAGTGGGCTAGCGGGGAGCCAAGAGACCCAGTACTTC.

The chain employs TRBV4-1 and TRBJ2-1, with 10 nucleotides matching TRBD2. Trimming at V came to 3 bases and at J to 6 bases, leaving 5 bases not matched to a gene. Germline CDR1 reads MGHRA; CDR2 reads YSYEKL. The CDR3 spans 15 residues. The CDR3 sequence: CASSHQLAGSNEQFF. The CDR3 region has the DNA TGCGCCAGCAGCCATCAACTAGCGGGGTCCAATGAGCAGTTCTTC.

This clone is a singleton in its sample. The chain carries TRBV19 and TRBJ1-5; 8 nucleotides line up with TRBD1. CDR3 length equals 17 residues. The germline V gene encodes CDR1 LNHDA and CDR2 SQIVND (reference sequence). J lost 5 bases, V lost 5 bases, and 14 bases had no gene match. The CDR3 loop is CASSPQWTGKVDQPQHF. The CDR3 nucleotides are TGTGCCAGTAGTCCCCAATGGACAGGGAAGGTCGATCAGCCCCAGCATTTT.

The gene calls are TRBV7-9 and TRBJ1-2; 9 bases line up with TRBD1. The germline V gene encodes CDR1 SEHNR and CDR2 FQNEAQ (reference sequence). The V gene end was trimmed by 5 bases and the J gene end by 0 bases; junction bases not matched to a gene: 10. This CDR3 is 17 amino acids long. In DNA, the CDR3 is TGTGCCAGCAGCACCTCGGGGACAGGGCCGGCTAACTATGGCTACACCTTC. This sequence encodes CASSTSGTGPANYGYTF.

This chain connects TRBV7-2 to TRBJ2-1; D uncertain. Deletions cut 0 bases from V and 0 bases from J, with 15 bases between. CDR1 is SGHTA and CDR2 is FQGNSA in the germline V gene. The CDR3 loop spans 18 amino acids. The chain's CDR3 is CASSLALPGSSSYNEQFF. The CDR3 coding sequence is TGTGCCAGCAGCTTAGCGCTCCCGGGTTCCTCCTCCTACAATGAGCAGTTCTTC.

V usage is TRBV9 and J usage is TRBJ2-5; 14 positions agree with TRBD2. The CDR3 sequence is 17 residues long. Looked up from germline, CDR1 is SGDLS and CDR2 is YYNGEE. V lost 3 bases to trimming and J lost 2 bases; unmatched junction nucleotides: 6. The CDR3 sequence: CASSEGLAGGSQETQYF. CDR3 nucleotide sequence: TGTGCCAGCAGCGAAGGACTAGCGGGGGGATCACAAGAGACCCAGTACTTC.

The rearrangement joins TRBV14 to TRBJ2-3, with a weak D call TRBD2 (5 bases). Germline assignment: CDR1 SGHDN and CDR2 FVKESK. This CDR3 has 16 amino acids. Trimming took off 0 bases at V and 2 bases at J, with 12 bases between the two ends. The CDR3 region has the DNA TGTGCCAGCAGCCAAGATGAAAGCGGATTCACAGATACGCAGTATTTT. It translates to CASSQDESGFTDTQYF.

The chain has TRBV6-1 and TRBJ1-3, with a tentative D call TRBD1 (5 bases). In germline, CDR1 is MNHNS, CDR2 SASEGT. The CDR3 contains 15 residues. Trimming removed 4 bases at V and 0 bases at J, with 10 bases between. CDR3 coding DNA: TGTGCCAGCAGTGCCGGGACTGACTCTGGAAACACCATATATTTT. Translating gives CASSAGTDSGNTIYF.

The V gene is TRBV18, the J gene TRBJ2-1; 13 bases are shared with TRBD2. The germline V gene has CDR1 KGHSH and CDR2 LQKENI. The CDR3 is made up of 16 amino acids. V lost 5 bases, J lost 3 bases, and 4 bases stayed unmatched. The CDR3 DNA is TGTGCCAGCTCAAGGACTAGCGGGAGTGGCTACAATGAGCAGTTCTTC. Translated, it gives CASSRTSGSGYNEQFF.